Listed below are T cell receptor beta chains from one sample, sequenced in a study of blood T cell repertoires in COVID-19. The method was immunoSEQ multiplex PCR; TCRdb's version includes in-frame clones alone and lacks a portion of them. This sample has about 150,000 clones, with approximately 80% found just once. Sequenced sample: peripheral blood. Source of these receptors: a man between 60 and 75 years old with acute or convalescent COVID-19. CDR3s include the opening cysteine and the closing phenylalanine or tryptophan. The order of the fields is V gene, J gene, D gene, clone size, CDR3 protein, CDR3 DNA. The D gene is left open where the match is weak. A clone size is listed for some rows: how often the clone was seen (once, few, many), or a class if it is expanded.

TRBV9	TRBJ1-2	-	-	CASSVQQGDSYTF	TGTGCCAGCAGCGTCCAACAGGGAGATAGCTACACCTTC
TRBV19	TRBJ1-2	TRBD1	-	CASSMGQGAYGYTF	TGTGCCAGTAGTATGGGACAGGGGGCGTATGGCTACACCTTC
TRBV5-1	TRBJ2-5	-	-	CASTNGNLAAGETQYF	TGCGCCAGCACCAACGGAAATCTGGCCGCAGGAGAGACCCAGTACTTC
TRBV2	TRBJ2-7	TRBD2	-	CASKTGHHTSGGAEQYF	TGTGCCAGCAAAACCGGCCACCATACTAGCGGGGGCGCCGAGCAGTACTTC
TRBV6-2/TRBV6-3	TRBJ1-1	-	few	CASSFRAVRNTEAFF	TGTGCCAGCAGTTTCAGAGCGGTGAGAAACACTGAAGCTTTCTTT
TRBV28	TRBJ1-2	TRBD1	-	CASSPGQGWGYTF	TGTGCCAGCAGCCCGGGACAGGGATGGGGCTACACCTTC
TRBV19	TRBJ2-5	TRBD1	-	CASSPRTGPGETQYF	TGTGCCAGTAGTCCCAGGACAGGGCCTGGGGAGACCCAGTACTTC
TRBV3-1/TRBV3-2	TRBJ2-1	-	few	CASSQGAGFYNEQFF	TGTGCCAGCAGCCAAGGGGCAGGGTTCTACAATGAGCAGTTCTTC
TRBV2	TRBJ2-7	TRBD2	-	CASGRGLVGEQYF	TGTGCCAGCGGACGGGGACTAGTGGGCGAGCAGTACTTC
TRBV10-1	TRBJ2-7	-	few	CAGPHRSYEQYF	TGCGCCGGCCCACACCGTTCCTACGAGCAGTACTTC
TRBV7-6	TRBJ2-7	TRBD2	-	CASSRTSGTIGSYEQYF	TGTGCCAGCAGCCGGACTAGCGGGACGATCGGCTCCTACGAGCAGTACTTC
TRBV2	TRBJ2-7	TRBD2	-	CASSEAGGTSGGEQYF	TGTGCCAGCAGTGAAGCAGGGGGGACTAGCGGCGGAGAGCAGTACTTC
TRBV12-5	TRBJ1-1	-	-	CASGPPPYSTEAFF	TGTGCTAGTGGGCCTCCCCCCTATTCCACTGAAGCTTTCTTT
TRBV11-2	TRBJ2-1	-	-	CASSQVSQGYSYNEQFF	TGTGCCAGCAGCCAGGTCTCACAGGGTTACTCCTACAATGAGCAGTTCTTC
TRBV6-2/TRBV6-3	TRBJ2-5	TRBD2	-	CASSPYTGLAGEETQYF	TGTGCCAGCAGTCCATACACGGGACTAGCGGGGGAAGAGACCCAGTACTTC
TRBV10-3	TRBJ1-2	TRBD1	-	CAISESGTGGGYTF	TGTGCCATCAGTGAGTCTGGGACAGGGGGAGGCTACACCTTC
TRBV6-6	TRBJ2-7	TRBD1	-	CASSYPDRGGYEQYF	TGTGCCAGCAGTTACCCGGACAGGGGGGGTTACGAGCAGTACTTC
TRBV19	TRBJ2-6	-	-	CASSQGTGANVLTF	TGTGCCAGTAGTCAGGGGACCGGGGCCAACGTCCTGACTTTC
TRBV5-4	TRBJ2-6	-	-	CASSLASGGANVLTF	TGTGCCAGCAGCTTGGCCTCCGGGGGGGCCAACGTCCTGACTTTC
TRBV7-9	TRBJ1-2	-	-	CASSTLGAQGLTYGYTF	TGTGCCAGCAGCACGCTGGGAGCTCAGGGGCTCACCTATGGCTACACCTTC
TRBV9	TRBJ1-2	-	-	CASSARDIYGYTF	TGTGCCAGCAGCGCCCGGGACATCTATGGCTACACCTTC
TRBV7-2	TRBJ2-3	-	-	CASSLSRVGDTQYF	TGTGCCAGCAGCTTGAGCAGGGTGGGGGATACGCAGTATTTT
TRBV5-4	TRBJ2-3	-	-	CASSRQGYGTDTQYF	TGTGCCAGCAGCCGTCAGGGGTACGGCACAGATACGCAGTATTTT
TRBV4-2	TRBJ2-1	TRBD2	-	CASSQGLAGENEQFF	TGTGCCAGCAGCCAGGGACTAGCGGGAGAAAATGAGCAGTTCTTC
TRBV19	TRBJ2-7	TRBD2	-	CASSMGRRTSGNEQYF	TGTGCCAGTAGTATGGGGCGGCGCACTAGCGGGAACGAGCAGTACTTC
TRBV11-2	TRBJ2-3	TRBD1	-	CASSLDRGHGDTQYF	TGTGCCAGCAGCTTGGACAGGGGGCATGGAGATACGCAGTATTTT
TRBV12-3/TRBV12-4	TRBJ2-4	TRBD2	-	CASFTGGGGIQYF	TGTGCCAGCTTTACGGGAGGGGGAGGAATTCAGTACTTC
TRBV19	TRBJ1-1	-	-	CASTPDGAKMNTEAFF	TGTGCCAGTACCCCCGATGGAGCCAAGATGAACACTGAAGCTTTCTTT
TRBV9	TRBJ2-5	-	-	CASSSRGRGEETQYF	TGTGCCAGCAGCTCGAGAGGGAGGGGGGAGGAGACCCAGTACTTC
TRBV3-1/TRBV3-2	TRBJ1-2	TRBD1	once	CASSQGTGKDYGYTF	TGTGCCAGCAGCCAAGGGACAGGAAAGGACTATGGCTACACCTTC
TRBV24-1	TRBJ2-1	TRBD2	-	CATGGLANEQFF	TGTGCCACTGGGGGACTAGCGAATGAGCAGTTCTTC
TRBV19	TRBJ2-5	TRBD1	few	CASSMWGQGQTQYF	TGTGCCAGTAGTATGTGGGGACAGGGGCAGACCCAGTACTTC
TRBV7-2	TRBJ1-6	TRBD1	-	CASSFGTGHSPLHF	TGTGCCAGCAGCTTTGGGACAGGGCATTCACCCCTCCACTTT
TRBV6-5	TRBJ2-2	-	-	CASCLSGSLTGELFF	TGTGCCAGCTGTCTCTCAGGGTCCCTTACCGGGGAGCTGTTTTTT
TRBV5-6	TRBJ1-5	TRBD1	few	CASSSRDSYLEPQHF	TGTGCCAGCAGCTCCCGGGACAGCTATTTGGAGCCCCAGCATTTT
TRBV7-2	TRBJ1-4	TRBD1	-	CASSYTTGYNEKLFF	TGTGCCAGCAGCTATACGACAGGGTATAATGAAAAACTGTTTTTT
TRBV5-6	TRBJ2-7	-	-	CASSFPGVSHEQYF	TGTGCCAGCAGCTTTCCAGGGGTGTCCCACGAGCAGTACTTC
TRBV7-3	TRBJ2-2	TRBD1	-	CASSTGGSTGELFF	TGTGCCAGCAGCACAGGGGGCTCGACCGGGGAGCTGTTTTTT
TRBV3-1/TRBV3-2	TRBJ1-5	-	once	CASSQSGGNQPQHF	TGTGCCAGCAGCCAATCGGGGGGGAATCAGCCCCAGCATTTT
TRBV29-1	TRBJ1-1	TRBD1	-	CSVVGQPNTEAFF	TGCAGCGTCGTGGGACAGCCGAACACTGAAGCTTTCTTT
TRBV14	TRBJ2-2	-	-	CASSQDDGSWRTGELFF	TGTGCCAGCAGCCAAGACGACGGGAGTTGGCGTACCGGGGAGCTGTTTTTT
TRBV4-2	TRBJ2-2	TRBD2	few	CASSQRTSGGSNTGELFF	TGTGCCAGCAGCCAACGTACTAGCGGGGGATCGAACACCGGGGAGCTGTTTTTT
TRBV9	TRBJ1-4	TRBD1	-	CASSATGGEEKLFF	TGTGCCAGCAGCGCGACAGGGGGGGAAGAAAAACTGTTTTTT